What follows are 23 T cell receptor beta chains derived from one specimen sequenced in a study of T-cell memory formation after mild COVID-19. Each CDR3 protein gets one entry after TCRdb re-called the 5' RACE reads with MiXCR. The table lists 350,000 or so distinct CDR3 sequences, 20% to 25% of them singletons, with approximately 22% in the top ten. The sequenced material came from PBMCs or a T cell subset sorted from them (not recorded which). Source of these receptors: a man between 18 and 35 years old who had mild COVID-19 (a few samples of this study predate the infection). Cell type and time point are not known.

This clonotype was seen a few times. This sequence joins TRBV12-3 or TRBV12-4 and TRBJ1-4, with D tentatively TRBD1 (5 bases). V was pared by 10 bases and J by 8 bases, with 11 bases between. The CDR3 is 11 residues long. CDR3 residues: CATAGTEKLFF. The CDR3, as DNA: TGTGCCACCGCAGGGACGGAAAAACTGTTTTTT.

V usage is TRBV12-3 or TRBV12-4 and J usage is TRBJ2-7; 8 bases align to TRBD1. This CDR3 has 15 amino acids. Trimming removed 5 bases from V and 2 bases from J; junction bases left unmatched: 8. The CDR3 region is CASSRAGQGTYEQYV. CDR3 in DNA: TGTGCCAGCAGTAGAGCCGGACAGGGTACCTACGAGCAGTACGTC.

The CDR3 DNA reads as TGCAGCGTTCTAGAGTCGAAAGGGGCCAACGTCCTGACTTTC. Translating it yields CSVLESKGANVLTF. The chain combines TRBV29-1 with TRBJ2-6; D call uncertain. Trimming took 5 bases from V and 4 from J, leaving 12 bases between them. CDR1 is SQVTM and CDR2 is ANQGSEA in the germline V gene. This CDR3 comprises 14 residues.

V and J are TRBV7-2 and TRBJ2-1, with 11 bases lining up with TRBD2. Trimming at V came to 2 bases and at J to 9 bases, leaving 6 bases not matched to a gene. The CDR3 sequence is 15 residues long. Per germline, CDR1 SGHTA and CDR2 FQGNSA. CDR3 region: CASSLNSGGAAEQFF. The DNA of the CDR3 is TGTGCCAGCAGCTTAAATAGCGGGGGGGCCGCTGAGCAGTTCTTC.

This clonotype was counted only a few times. The V gene is TRBV5-1, the J gene TRBJ2-6, with no clear D. Trimming removed 4 bases at V and 4 bases at J, with 6 bases between. The CDR3 extends over 13 amino acids. Germline CDR1 and CDR2: SGHRS and YFSETQ. The CDR3 DNA is TGCGCCAGCAGCGAACCCGGGGCCAACGTCCTGACTTTC. It codes for CASSEPGANVLTF.

The chain employs TRBV5-1 and TRBJ2-1; no definite D call. V lost 5 bases, J lost 0 bases, and 12 bases lay in between. Germline lookup yields CDR1 SGHRS and CDR2 YFSETQ. This CDR3 spans 15 amino acids. CDR3 DNA sequence: TGCGCCAGCAGACAGTACAGAGCCTCCTACAATGAGCAGTTCTTC. The encoded protein is CASRQYRASYNEQFF.

The J gene is TRBJ2-5, the V gene TRBV6-6, with a possible D match to TRBD2 (6 bases). This CDR3 is built from 15 residues. Germline V gene data show CDR1 as MNHNY and CDR2 as SVGAGI (reference sequence). The V and J ends lost 2 bases and 2 bases respectively, with 12 bases between them. The CDR3: CASSYAGRLQETQYF. The CDR3, as DNA: TGTGCCAGCAGTTACGCGGGGAGGTTACAAGAGACCCAGTACTTC.

The rearrangement joins TRBV4-2 to TRBJ2-2, with 9 bases that match TRBD1. In germline, CDR1 is LGHNA, CDR2 YNFKEQ. The J segment lost 3 bases and the V segment lost 0 bases, leaving 5 bases of the junction unmatched. The CDR3 is made up of 17 amino acids. The CDR3: CASSQDQGTGHTGELFF. The CDR3 DNA reads TGTGCCAGCAGCCAAGATCAGGGGACAGGGCACACCGGGGAGCTGTTTTTT.

This clonotype was counted at least ten times. The rearrangement joins TRBV20-1 to TRBJ2-4, with a tentative D call TRBD1 (6 bases). The CDR3 consists of 16 residues. Deletions cut 0 bases from V and 0 bases from J, with 12 bases between. CDR1 is DFQATT and CDR2 is SNEGSKA in the germline V gene (reference sequence). The CDR3 here is CSARDLGALAKNIQYF. CDR3 DNA sequence: TGCAGTGCTAGAGATTTGGGGGCCCTAGCCAAAAACATTCAGTACTTC.

This clonotype appeared a few times. The V and J genes are TRBV28 and TRBJ2-7; D unclear. The ends were cut back, 5 bases at V and 2 bases at J, with 7 bases in the middle. The germline V gene encodes CDR1 MDHEN and CDR2 SYDVKM. The CDR3 contains 12 residues. CDR3 amino acids: CASSQYPYEQYV. CDR3 in DNA: TGTGCCAGCAGTCAGTACCCCTACGAGCAGTACGTC.

This clonotype has more than one count but fewer than ten. V usage is TRBV21-1 and J usage is TRBJ2-4; the table gives TRBD2 as D, unverified against the DNA. TRBV21-1 is listed as a pseudogene. The CDR3 extends over 15 amino acids. The CDR3 DNA reads as TGTGCCAGCAGCAGGGCCTTGTGGCACACAAACATTCAGTACTTC. It translates to CASSRALWHTNIQYF.

The chain combines TRBV4-1 with TRBJ2-1; 12 nucleotides line up with TRBD2. Trimming removed 9 bases from V and 0 bases from J; junction bases left unmatched: 6. The germline V gene encodes CDR1 MGHRA and CDR2 YSYEKL. This CDR3 region has 16 residues. The CDR3 loop is CASTRTSGVSYNEQFF. CDR3 DNA sequence: TGCGCCAGTACTAGGACTAGCGGGGTCTCCTACAATGAGCAGTTCTTC.

Many counts were recorded for this clonotype. V usage is TRBV7-8 and J usage is TRBJ2-5; a possible D gene is TRBD2 (6 bases). There are 13 residues in the CDR3. CDR1 is SGHVS, CDR2 FQNEAQ, per germline. Trimming removed 3 bases from V and 4 bases from J, with 9 bases in between. The CDR3 loop is CASSLAGRETQYF. The CDR3 DNA follows: TGTGCCAGCAGCTTGGCGGGGAGAGAGACCCAGTACTTC. The full variable domain, with the rest looked up from reference TRBV7-8 and TRBJ2-5, is GAGVSQSPRYKVAKRGQDVALRCDPISGHVSLFWYQQALGQGPEFLTYFQNEAQLDKSGLPSDRFFAERPEGSVSTLKIQRTQQEDSAVYLCASSLAGRETQYFGPGTRLLVL.

This clonotype was picked up many times. This chain uses TRBV3-1 with TRBJ2-3, with 9 nucleotides matching TRBD2. With V trimmed by 4 bases and J by 6 bases, 5 bases remained unmatched. CDR3 length: 14 residues. From germline, CDR1 is LGHDT and CDR2 YNNKEL (reference sequence). As DNA, the CDR3 is TGTGCCAGCAGCCCCAGTAGCGGGGGCGATACGCAGTATTTT. Encoded protein: CASSPSSGGDTQYF.

This clonotype was counted a few times. The CDR3 loop is CASSQEGTGPSYEQYF. CDR3 coding DNA: TGTGCCAGCAGCCAAGAGGGGACAGGGCCCTCCTACGAGCAGTACTTC. The chain links TRBV4-2 to TRBJ2-7, with 9 bases matching TRBD1. The junction had 3 bases not matched to a gene; V was cut back by 0 bases and J by 0 bases. Germline V gives CDR1 LGHNA, CDR2 YNFKEQ. This CDR3 is built from 16 residues.

This clonotype was counted a few times. This chain joins TRBV20-1 and TRBJ2-7, with 8 nucleotides matching TRBD1. CDR1 DFQATT and CDR2 SNEGSKA come from the germline V gene (reference sequence). The CDR3 totals 14 residues. V trimming: 7 bases; J trimming: 2 bases; junction bases outside the gene matches: 10. In DNA, the CDR3 is TGCAGTGGGGGCCCGACAGGGGCAGCCTACGAGCAGTACTTC. Protein: CSGGPTGAAYEQYF.

The chain carries TRBV7-8 and TRBJ2-3, with 12 bases that match TRBD2. The CDR3 is 16 residues long. J was trimmed by 5 bases and V by 5 bases; bases with no gene match: 8. CDR1 is SGHVS, CDR2 FQNEAQ, per germline. Here the CDR3 DNA reads TGTGCCAGCAGCCGCCGGACTAGCGGGGCCGGAGATACGCAGTATTTT. This encodes CASSRRTSGAGDTQYF.

This clonotype has only a few counts. The V gene is TRBV6-6, the J gene TRBJ1-4; no firm D call. CDR3 length: 15 amino acids. In germline, CDR1 is MNHNY, CDR2 SVGAGI (reference sequence). V lost 2 bases and J 0 bases, leaving 7 bases between the germline ends. The CDR3, as DNA: TGTGCCAGCAGTTACGAACCTCCAACTAATGAAAAACTGTTTTTT. Protein: CASSYEPPTNEKLFF.

Only one count was recorded for this clonotype. One base away lies a much larger clone, so this may be a sequencing read error. The V gene is TRBV15, the J gene TRBJ2-3, with a possible D match to TRBD1 (6 bases). The CDR3 covers 17 residues. From germline, CDR1 is LNHNV and CDR2 YYDKDF (reference sequence). Trimming shortened V by 5 bases and J by 4 bases, and 22 bases separated the two germline ends. CDR3 coding DNA: TGTGCCACCAGCCACCGTCGGACAACACAGGGCCCAGATACGCAGTATTTT. It encodes CATSHRRTTQGPDTQYF.

The genes are TRBV7-6 and TRBJ1-4; possible D gene TRBD1, 6 bases. V lost 5 bases, J lost 4 bases, and 20 bases lay in between. This CDR3 is built from 17 residues. Germline V gene data show CDR1 as SGHVS and CDR2 as FNYEAQ. Here the CDR3 DNA reads TGTGCCAGCAGCCCCCGGACAGCCTTTACTTATAATGAAAAACTGTTTTTT. Translated: CASSPRTAFTYNEKLFF.

The chain combines TRBV2 with TRBJ1-6; the D gene is possibly TRBD1 (6 bases). CDR1 is SNHLY and CDR2 is FYNNEI in the germline V gene. Trimming took 6 bases from V and 7 from J, leaving 13 bases between them. The CDR3 spans 14 residues. The CDR3 DNA sequence: TGTGCCAGCAGCTACAGGGAGTTCAATTCACCCCTCCACTTT. Protein: CASSYREFNSPLHF.

This clonotype was recorded many times. The chain joins TRBV4-2 to TRBJ1-3, with unresolved D. CDR1 LGHNA and CDR2 YNFKEQ come from the germline V gene. V was clipped by 4 bases and J by 0 bases, with 10 bases between them. This CDR3 is built from 15 residues. CDR3 region: CASSPESASGNTIYF. As DNA, the CDR3 is TGTGCCAGCAGCCCCGAATCGGCCTCTGGAAACACCATATATTTT.

The genes are TRBV7-9 and TRBJ1-1; D is ambiguous. Per the germline V gene, CDR1 is SEHNR and CDR2 is FQNEAQ (reference sequence). This CDR3 comprises 11 residues. V lost 5 bases and J lost 7, with 8 bases in between. CDR3 in DNA: TGTGCCAGCAGCCCCCGGGATGAAGCTTTCTTT. Its protein product is CASSPRDEAFF.